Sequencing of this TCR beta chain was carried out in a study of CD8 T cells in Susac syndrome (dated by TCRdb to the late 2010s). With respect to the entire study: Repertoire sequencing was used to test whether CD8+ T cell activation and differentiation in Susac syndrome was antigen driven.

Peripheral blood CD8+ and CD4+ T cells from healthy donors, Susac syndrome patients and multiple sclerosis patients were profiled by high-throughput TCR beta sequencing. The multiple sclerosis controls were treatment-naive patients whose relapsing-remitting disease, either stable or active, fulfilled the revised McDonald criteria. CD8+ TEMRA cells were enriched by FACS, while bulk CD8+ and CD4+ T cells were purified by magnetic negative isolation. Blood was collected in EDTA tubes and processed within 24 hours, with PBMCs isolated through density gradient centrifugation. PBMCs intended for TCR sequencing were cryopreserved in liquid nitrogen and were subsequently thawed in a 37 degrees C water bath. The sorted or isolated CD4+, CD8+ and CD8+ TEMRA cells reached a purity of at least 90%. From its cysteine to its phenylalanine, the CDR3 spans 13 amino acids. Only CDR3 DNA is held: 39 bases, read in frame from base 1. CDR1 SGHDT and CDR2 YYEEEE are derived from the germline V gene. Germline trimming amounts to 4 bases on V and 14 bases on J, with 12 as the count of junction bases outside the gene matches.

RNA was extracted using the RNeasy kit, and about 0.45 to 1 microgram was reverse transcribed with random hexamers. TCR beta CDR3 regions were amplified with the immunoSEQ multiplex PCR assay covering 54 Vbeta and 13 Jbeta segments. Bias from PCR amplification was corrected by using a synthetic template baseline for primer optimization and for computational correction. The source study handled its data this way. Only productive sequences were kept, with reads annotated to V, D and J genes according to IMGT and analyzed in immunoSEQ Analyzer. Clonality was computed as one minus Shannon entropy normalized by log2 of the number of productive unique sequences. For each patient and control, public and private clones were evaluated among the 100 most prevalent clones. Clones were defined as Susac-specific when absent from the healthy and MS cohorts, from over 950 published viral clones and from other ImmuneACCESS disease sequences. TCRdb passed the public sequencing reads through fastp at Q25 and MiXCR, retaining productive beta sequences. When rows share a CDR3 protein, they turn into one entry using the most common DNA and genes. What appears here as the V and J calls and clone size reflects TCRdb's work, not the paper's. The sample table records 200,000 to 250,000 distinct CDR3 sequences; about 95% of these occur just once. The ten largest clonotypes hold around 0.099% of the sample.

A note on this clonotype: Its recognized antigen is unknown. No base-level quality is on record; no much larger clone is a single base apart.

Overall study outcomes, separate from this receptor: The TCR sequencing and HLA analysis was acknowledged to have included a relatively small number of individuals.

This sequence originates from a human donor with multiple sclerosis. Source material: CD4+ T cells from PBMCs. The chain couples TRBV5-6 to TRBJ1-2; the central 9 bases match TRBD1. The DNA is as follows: TGTGCCAGCAGCCCGGGACAGGGCTGGAGTAAAACCTTC. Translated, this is CASSPGQGWSKTF.